This T cell receptor (beta chain) was documented in a study of T-cell memory formation after mild COVID-19. TCRdb analysed the 5' RACE reads with MiXCR anew, one entry per CDR3 protein. Altogether around 400,000 distinct CDR3 sequences are present, more than 20% being singletons, with the ten largest covering roughly 9.7%. With 5 bases removed from V and 5 bases from J, the gap between germline ends came to 12 bases. Germline V gene data show CDR1 as SEHNR and CDR2 as FQNEAQ (reference sequence). The CDR3 sequence is 13 residues long. This receptor was taken from an adult woman who had mild COVID-19 (a few samples of this study predate the infection). Cell type and time point are not known. The V and J genes are TRBV7-9 and TRBJ1-1; D is ambiguous. The sequenced material came from PBMCs or a T cell subset sorted from them (not recorded which). The chain's CDR3 is CASSPDGRTEAFF. CDR3 coding DNA: TGTGCCAGCAGCCCGGACGGGAGGACTGAAGCTTTCTTT.